These T cell receptor beta chains were read from a single sample in a study of EBV T-cell therapy then PD-1 blockade in nasopharyngeal carcinoma. Which antigens these TCRs recognize remains unknown. Clones were read by immunoSEQ multiplex PCR, and TCRdb kept only the in-frame ones, dropping some. In the table there are about 14,000 clones, 84% of which are singletons. The specimen was CD8+ T cells from blood, collected at roughly day 99 from a patient whose treatment included autologous EBV-specific T cells and nivolumab. The receptors were sampled from a man aged 35-49 years with nasopharyngeal carcinoma. Both conserved end residues are part of each CDR3. D genes are given only for firm matches. Size values are once, few and many counts, or a class for expanded clones, and some rows have none.

V gene: TRBV5-1
clone size: -
J gene: TRBJ2-3
D gene: -
CDR3 DNA: TGCGCCAGCAGCTTGGCCGGGACGCTTAACCTTCCCACAGATACGCAGTATTTT
CDR3 protein: CASSLAGTLNLPTDTQYF

V gene: TRBV6-6
clone size: once
J gene: TRBJ2-5
D gene: -
CDR3 DNA: TGTGCCAGCAGTTACTCGGACGGGTTCGGAGAGACCCAGTACTTC
CDR3 protein: CASSYSDGFGETQYF

V gene: TRBV7-6
clone size: -
J gene: TRBJ2-7
D gene: -
CDR3 DNA: TGTGCCAGCAGCTCGGGACCCAACTACGAGCAGTACTTC
CDR3 protein: CASSSGPNYEQYF

V gene: TRBV29-1
clone size: -
J gene: TRBJ2-2
D gene: TRBD2
CDR3 DNA: TGCAGCGTTGGGGGGGGACCGAACACCGGGGAGCTGTTTTTT
CDR3 protein: CSVGGGPNTGELFF

V gene: TRBV9
clone size: -
J gene: TRBJ2-5
D gene: -
CDR3 DNA: TGTGCCAGCAGCGTAAGTGGAGGGAAAGAGACCCAGTACTTC
CDR3 protein: CASSVSGGKETQYF

V gene: TRBV6-4
clone size: few
J gene: TRBJ2-6
D gene: -
CDR3 DNA: TGTGCCAGCAGTGACTCGACAGCCTCTGGGGCCAACGTCCTGACTTTC
CDR3 protein: CASSDSTASGANVLTF

V gene: TRBV4-2
clone size: -
J gene: TRBJ1-2
D gene: TRBD1
CDR3 DNA: TGTGCCAGCAGCCATGTACAGGGGGACTATGGCTACACCTTC
CDR3 protein: CASSHVQGDYGYTF

V gene: TRBV7-2
clone size: few
J gene: TRBJ2-7
D gene: -
CDR3 DNA: TGTGCCAGCAGCTTAGAAACCCCGTCCGAGCAGTACTTC
CDR3 protein: CASSLETPSEQYF

V gene: TRBV2
clone size: few
J gene: TRBJ1-2
D gene: TRBD1
CDR3 DNA: TGTGCCATTAGGACAGGGGCCGATTACTATGGCTACACCTTC
CDR3 protein: CAIRTGADYYGYTF

V gene: TRBV28
clone size: -
J gene: TRBJ2-1
D gene: TRBD1
CDR3 DNA: TGTGCCAGCAGTTTATCCCATCAGGGGGCGAATGAGCAGTTCTTC
CDR3 protein: CASSLSHQGANEQFF

V gene: TRBV6-2/TRBV6-3
clone size: -
J gene: TRBJ2-6
D gene: -
CDR3 DNA: TGTGCCAGCAGTTACGATGGGGGATCAGGGGCCAACGTCCTGACTTTC
CDR3 protein: CASSYDGGSGANVLTF

V gene: TRBV7-7
clone size: -
J gene: TRBJ2-7
D gene: TRBD1
CDR3 DNA: TGTGCCAGCAGCCCTGGGACAGGAGGAAACTACGAGCAGTACTTC
CDR3 protein: CASSPGTGGNYEQYF

V gene: TRBV4-3
clone size: -
J gene: TRBJ1-2
D gene: -
CDR3 DNA: TGCGCCAGCAGCCAAGATTCGGGCAGGACAGTGAGCTACACCTTC
CDR3 protein: CASSQDSGRTVSYTF

V gene: TRBV29-1
clone size: -
J gene: TRBJ2-7
D gene: -
CDR3 DNA: TGCAGCGTTGAAGATTATTCCGGTTTCTCCTACGAGCAGTACTTC
CDR3 protein: CSVEDYSGFSYEQYF

V gene: TRBV3-1/TRBV3-2
clone size: -
J gene: TRBJ1-2
D gene: TRBD1
CDR3 DNA: TGTGCCAGCAGCCAAGGGACAGGGAATGGCTACACCTTC
CDR3 protein: CASSQGTGNGYTF

V gene: TRBV3-1/TRBV3-2
clone size: -
J gene: TRBJ2-3
D gene: TRBD2
CDR3 DNA: TGTGCCAGCAGCCGATACGGGGGGGTCACCGATACGCAGTATTTT
CDR3 protein: CASSRYGGVTDTQYF

V gene: TRBV7-8
clone size: -
J gene: TRBJ2-1
D gene: -
CDR3 DNA: TGTGCCAGCAGCTTAAGGTCAGGGGCGCTTTACAATGAGCAGTTCTTC
CDR3 protein: CASSLRSGALYNEQFF

V gene: TRBV29-1
clone size: -
J gene: TRBJ1-1
D gene: -
CDR3 DNA: TGCAGCGTCGTCCAGGGTTTTGAAGCTTTCTTT
CDR3 protein: CSVVQGFEAFF

V gene: TRBV27
clone size: -
J gene: TRBJ2-7
D gene: TRBD2
CDR3 DNA: TGTGCCAGCAGTCTCGGACTAGGCTACGAGCAGTACTTC
CDR3 protein: CASSLGLGYEQYF

V gene: TRBV9
clone size: once
J gene: TRBJ1-1
D gene: TRBD1
CDR3 DNA: TGTGCCAGCAGCGTAGGGGACAGGGCCCCTGAAGCTTTCTTT
CDR3 protein: CASSVGDRAPEAFF

V gene: TRBV4-1
clone size: -
J gene: TRBJ1-2
D gene: -
CDR3 DNA: TGCGCCAGCAGCCCAGGCCCGGGTTTAAACTATGGCTACACCTTC
CDR3 protein: CASSPGPGLNYGYTF

V gene: TRBV6-1
clone size: -
J gene: TRBJ2-1
D gene: TRBD2
CDR3 DNA: TGTGCCAGCACTGAACTAGCGGAGAGAGATGAGCAGTTCTTC
CDR3 protein: CASTELAERDEQFF

V gene: TRBV6-5
clone size: few
J gene: TRBJ2-1
D gene: TRBD2
CDR3 DNA: TGTGCCAGCACCGGGACTAGCGATTACAATGAGCAGTTCTTC
CDR3 protein: CASTGTSDYNEQFF

V gene: TRBV4-1
clone size: -
J gene: TRBJ1-4
D gene: -
CDR3 DNA: TGCGCCAGCAGCCAAGCCCCAGGGCGGAACGAAAAACTGTTTTTT
CDR3 protein: CASSQAPGRNEKLFF

V gene: TRBV6-1
clone size: few
J gene: TRBJ2-1
D gene: TRBD1
CDR3 DNA: TGTGCCAGCAGTGACCTACCGGGACAGGGATTACATGAGCAGTTCTTC
CDR3 protein: CASSDLPGQGLHEQFF

V gene: TRBV20-1
clone size: -
J gene: TRBJ2-5
D gene: -
CDR3 DNA: TGCAGTGCTGGCAGTACCCAGTACTTC
CDR3 protein: CSAGSTQYF

V gene: TRBV27
clone size: -
J gene: TRBJ1-2
D gene: TRBD1
CDR3 DNA: TGTGCCAGCAAGGGGACAGGGAGGCGTTATGGCTACACCTTC
CDR3 protein: CASKGTGRRYGYTF

V gene: TRBV9
clone size: -
J gene: TRBJ1-2
D gene: -
CDR3 DNA: TGTGCCAGCAGCGTAGGTAGGATGCTGGGAAACCATGGCTACACCTTC
CDR3 protein: CASSVGRMLGNHGYTF

V gene: TRBV5-4
clone size: -
J gene: TRBJ1-1
D gene: -
CDR3 DNA: TGTGCCAGCAGCTCCGAAATGAACACTGAAGCTTTCTTT
CDR3 protein: CASSSEMNTEAFF

V gene: TRBV6-4
clone size: medium-sized
J gene: TRBJ1-1
D gene: TRBD1
CDR3 DNA: TGTGCCAGCAGTGCCCAGACAGGGGGCAATTCTGAAGCTTTCTTT
CDR3 protein: CASSAQTGGNSEAFF

V gene: TRBV7-9
clone size: -
J gene: TRBJ2-2
D gene: TRBD1
CDR3 DNA: TGTGCCAGCAGCATCGGACAGGAGTTTAACACCGGGGAGCTGTTTTTT
CDR3 protein: CASSIGQEFNTGELFF

V gene: TRBV12-3/TRBV12-4
clone size: -
J gene: TRBJ1-3
D gene: -
CDR3 DNA: TGTGCCAGCAGTCCCCCCATATATTTT
CDR3 protein: CASSPPIYF

V gene: TRBV4-3
clone size: -
J gene: TRBJ1-1
D gene: TRBD1
CDR3 DNA: TGCGCCAGCAGCCAAGATGATCGACAGGGGGACACTGAAGCTTTCTTT
CDR3 protein: CASSQDDRQGDTEAFF

V gene: TRBV19
clone size: -
J gene: TRBJ2-7
D gene: -
CDR3 DNA: TGTGCCAGCGGTAAGGACAGCTCCTACGAGCAGTACTTC
CDR3 protein: CASGKDSSYEQYF

V gene: TRBV9
clone size: -
J gene: TRBJ1-1
D gene: TRBD1
CDR3 DNA: TGTGCCAGCAGCGTAGAGACAGGGTTGATATTCTTT
CDR3 protein: CASSVETGLIFF

V gene: TRBV15
clone size: -
J gene: TRBJ2-7
D gene: TRBD1
CDR3 DNA: TGTGCCACCAGCGGGGACAGGGTCCACGAGCAGTACTTC
CDR3 protein: CATSGDRVHEQYF

V gene: TRBV29-1
clone size: -
J gene: TRBJ2-7
D gene: -
CDR3 DNA: TGCAGCGTGGGGGGACAAAACTACGAGCAGTACTTC
CDR3 protein: CSVGGQNYEQYF

V gene: TRBV19
clone size: medium-sized
J gene: TRBJ1-6
D gene: -
CDR3 DNA: TGTGCCAGTAGCGCTCACGAGGGAAGCGGTTCACCCCTCCACTTT
CDR3 protein: CASSAHEGSGSPLHF

V gene: TRBV7-3
clone size: -
J gene: TRBJ2-7
D gene: TRBD1
CDR3 DNA: TGTGCCAGCAGTTCACGGCCGGGACAGATCTACGAGCAGTACTTC
CDR3 protein: CASSSRPGQIYEQYF

V gene: TRBV9
clone size: -
J gene: TRBJ2-2
D gene: -
CDR3 DNA: TGTGCCACCAAACGGGACGGGGAGCTGTTTTTT
CDR3 protein: CATKRDGELFF

V gene: TRBV6-2/TRBV6-3
clone size: -
J gene: TRBJ1-2
D gene: -
CDR3 DNA: TGTGCCAGCAGTTACGGGGGGCATGGCTACACCTTC
CDR3 protein: CASSYGGHGYTF

V gene: TRBV25-1
clone size: -
J gene: TRBJ1-1
D gene: -
CDR3 DNA: TGTGCCAGCAGTGATTGGGGGGGGAGGAACACTGAAGCTTTCTTT
CDR3 protein: CASSDWGGRNTEAFF

V gene: TRBV18
clone size: -
J gene: TRBJ1-5
D gene: -
CDR3 DNA: TGTGCCAGCTGGACCGGGACGCCGGGGCAGCCCCAGCATTTT
CDR3 protein: CASWTGTPGQPQHF

V gene: TRBV27
clone size: -
J gene: TRBJ2-1
D gene: TRBD2
CDR3 DNA: TGTGCCAGCAGTTTATCGCCGGCGGGGGGGAGTGAGCAGTTCTTC
CDR3 protein: CASSLSPAGGSEQFF

V gene: TRBV3-1/TRBV3-2
clone size: -
J gene: TRBJ2-5
D gene: -
CDR3 DNA: TGTGCCAGCAGCCCTCTCTGGGGGGGCTCTTGGGAGACCCAGTACTTC
CDR3 protein: CASSPLWGGSWETQYF

V gene: TRBV30
clone size: -
J gene: TRBJ1-1
D gene: TRBD1
CDR3 DNA: TGTGCCTGGAGGTCCGGGACAGGGGCAAGTGAAGCTTTCTTT
CDR3 protein: CAWRSGTGASEAFF

V gene: TRBV6-5
clone size: few
J gene: TRBJ1-5
D gene: -
CDR3 DNA: TGTGCCAGTTCAGACAGGCCCTATAGCAATCAGCCCCAGCATTTT
CDR3 protein: CASSDRPYSNQPQHF

V gene: TRBV11-3
clone size: -
J gene: TRBJ1-1
D gene: TRBD1
CDR3 DNA: TGTGCCAGCAGCGTAGGGGGCGAGGGCACTGAAGCTTTCTTT
CDR3 protein: CASSVGGEGTEAFF

V gene: TRBV6-5
clone size: -
J gene: TRBJ2-7
D gene: -
CDR3 DNA: TGTGCCAGCAGTTATAGGTTCCCCTACGAGCAGTACTTC
CDR3 protein: CASSYRFPYEQYF